These T cell receptor beta chains were read from a single sample in a study of CD8+CD57+ T cells in acquired aplastic anemia. TCRdb redid the calling of the reads with MiXCR, one entry per CDR3 protein. The table records around 430,000 distinct CDR3 sequences, around 30% of them present only once. What was sequenced was sorted CD4+, CD8+, or CD8+CD57+ T cells (not recorded which) from PBMCs. The receptors were gathered from a human donor with aplastic anemia. CDR3s leave out the opening cysteine and the closing phenylalanine or tryptophan.

V	J	CDR3
TRBV6-2/TRBV6-3	TRBJ2-1	ASTLGYEQF
TRBV25-1	TRBJ2-7	ASRLESSYEQY
TRBV6-1	TRBJ2-3	ASSQSITDTQY
TRBV15	TRBJ1-1	ATSHRDRATEAF
TRBV27	TRBJ1-2	ASRLNGGAYGYT
TRBV15	TRBJ2-5	ATSSRRGSSETQY
TRBV2	TRBJ1-3	ASSEQGMPGNTIY
TRBV5-1	TRBJ2-1	ASSFLGKQF
TRBV20-1	TRBJ1-1	SARGGGTEAF
TRBV19	TRBJ1-2	ASSIDDSGGYT
TRBV27	TRBJ2-6	ASRKQGGGIAGANVLT
TRBV19	TRBJ1-1	ASSFVTGEPLNTEAF
TRBV19	TRBJ1-5	ASRSPGGRGNQPQH